This TCR beta chain is from a study of a mutant IDH1 vaccine in newly diagnosed glioma. TCRdb's table, derived via immunoSEQ multiplex PCR, lists solely in-frame clones and lacks some. This table holds 57,000 or so clones, more than 80% found once. About this clone itself: Its antigen is still unknown.

Time point defined: week 11, during vaccination. Mutant IDH1 20-mer peptide, at 300 ug, made up each vaccine dose, with topical imiquimod. The study, taken as a whole, reports: Any relationship between pseudoprogression and changes in top peripheral T cell clonotypes seemed absent.

Deletions cut 0 bases from V and 0 bases from J, with 2 bases between. In germline, CDR1 is MGHRA, CDR2 YSYEKL. This CDR3 has 14 amino acids. The starting material was PBMCs, obtained from a glioma patient whose treatment included an IDH1 peptide vaccine. The sequence was obtained from a young man with glioma. The rearrangement joins TRBV4-1 to TRBJ2-2; D is unclear. The CDR3 sequence: CASSQDANTGELFF. The DNA for the CDR3 is TGCGCCAGCAGCCAAGATGCGAACACCGGGGAGCTGTTTTTT.